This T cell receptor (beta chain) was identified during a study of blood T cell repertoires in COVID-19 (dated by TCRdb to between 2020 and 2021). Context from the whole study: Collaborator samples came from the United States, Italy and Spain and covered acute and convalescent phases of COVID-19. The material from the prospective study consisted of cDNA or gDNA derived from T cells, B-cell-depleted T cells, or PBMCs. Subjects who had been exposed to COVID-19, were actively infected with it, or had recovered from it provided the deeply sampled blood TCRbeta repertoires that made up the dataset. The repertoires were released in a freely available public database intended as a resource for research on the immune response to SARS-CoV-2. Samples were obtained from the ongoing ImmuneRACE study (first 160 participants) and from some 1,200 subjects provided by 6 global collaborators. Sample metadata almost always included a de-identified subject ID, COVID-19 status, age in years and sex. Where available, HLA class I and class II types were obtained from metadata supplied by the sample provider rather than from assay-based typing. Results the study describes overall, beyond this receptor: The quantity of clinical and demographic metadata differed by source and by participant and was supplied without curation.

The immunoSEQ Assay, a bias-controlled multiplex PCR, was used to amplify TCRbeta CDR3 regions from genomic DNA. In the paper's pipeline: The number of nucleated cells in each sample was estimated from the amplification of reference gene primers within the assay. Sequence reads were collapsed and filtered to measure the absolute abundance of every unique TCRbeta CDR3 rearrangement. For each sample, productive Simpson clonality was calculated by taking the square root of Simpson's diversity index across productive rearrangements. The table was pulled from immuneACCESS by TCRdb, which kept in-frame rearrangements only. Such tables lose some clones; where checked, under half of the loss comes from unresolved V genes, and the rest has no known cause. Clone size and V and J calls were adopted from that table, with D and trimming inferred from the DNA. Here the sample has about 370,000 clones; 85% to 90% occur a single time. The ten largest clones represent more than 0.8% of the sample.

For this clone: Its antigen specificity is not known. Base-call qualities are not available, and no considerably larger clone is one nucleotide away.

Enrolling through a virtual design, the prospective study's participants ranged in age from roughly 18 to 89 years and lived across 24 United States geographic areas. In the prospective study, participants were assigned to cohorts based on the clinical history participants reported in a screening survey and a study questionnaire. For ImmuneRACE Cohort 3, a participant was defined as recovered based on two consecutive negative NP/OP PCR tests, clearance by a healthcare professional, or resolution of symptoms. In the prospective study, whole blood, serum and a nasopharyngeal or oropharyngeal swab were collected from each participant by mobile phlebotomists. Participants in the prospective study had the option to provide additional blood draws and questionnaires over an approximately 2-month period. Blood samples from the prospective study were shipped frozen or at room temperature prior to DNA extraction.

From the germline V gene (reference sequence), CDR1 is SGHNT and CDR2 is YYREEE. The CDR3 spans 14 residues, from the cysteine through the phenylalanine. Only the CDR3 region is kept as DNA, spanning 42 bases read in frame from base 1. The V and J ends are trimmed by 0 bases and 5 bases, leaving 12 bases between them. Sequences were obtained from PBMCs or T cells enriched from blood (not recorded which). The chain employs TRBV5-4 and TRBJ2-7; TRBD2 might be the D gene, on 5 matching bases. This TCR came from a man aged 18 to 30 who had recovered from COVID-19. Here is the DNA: TGTGCCAGCAGCTTGGATGGACTCGGGAACGAGCAGTACTTC. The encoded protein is CASSLDGLGNEQYF.